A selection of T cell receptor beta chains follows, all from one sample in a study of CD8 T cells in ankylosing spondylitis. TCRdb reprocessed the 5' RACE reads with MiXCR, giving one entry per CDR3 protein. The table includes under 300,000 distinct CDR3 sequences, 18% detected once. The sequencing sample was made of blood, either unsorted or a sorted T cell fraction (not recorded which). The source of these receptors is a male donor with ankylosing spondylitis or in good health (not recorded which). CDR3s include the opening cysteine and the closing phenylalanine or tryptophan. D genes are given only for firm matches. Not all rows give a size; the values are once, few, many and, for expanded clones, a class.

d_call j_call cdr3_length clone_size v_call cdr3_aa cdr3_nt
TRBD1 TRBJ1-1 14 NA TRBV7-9 CASSFVTGDTEAFF TGTGCCAGCAGCTTCGTGACAGGGGACACTGAAGCTTTCTTT
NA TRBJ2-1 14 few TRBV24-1 CATSDKGTGHEQFF TGTGCCACCAGTGACAAAGGGACGGGCCATGAGCAGTTCTTC
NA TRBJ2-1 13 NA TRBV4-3 CASSQDLLREQFF TGCGCCAGCAGCCAAGATTTGTTGCGTGAGCAGTTCTTC
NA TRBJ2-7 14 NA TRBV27 CASSQAWGFYEQYF TGTGCCAGCAGCCAGGCCTGGGGGTTCTACGAGCAGTACTTC
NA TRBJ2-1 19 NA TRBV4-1 CASSQDANLGGYPYNEQFF TGCGCCAGCAGCCAAGATGCTAACTTGGGCGGGTACCCCTACAATGAGCAGTTCTTC
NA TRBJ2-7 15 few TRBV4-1 CASSQGTEIGYEQYF TGCGCCAGCAGCCAAGGGACGGAAATCGGCTACGAGCAGTACTTC
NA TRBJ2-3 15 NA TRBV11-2 CASSLLGGMGDTQYF TGTGCCAGCAGTTTACTGGGCGGGATGGGGGATACGCAGTATTTT
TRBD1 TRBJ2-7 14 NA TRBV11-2 CASSLVGQGHEQYF TGTGCCAGCAGCTTAGTGGGACAGGGCCACGAGCAGTACTTC
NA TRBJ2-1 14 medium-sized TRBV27 CASTSSTGYNEQFF TGTGCCAGCACCTCCTCTACCGGGTACAATGAGCAGTTCTTC
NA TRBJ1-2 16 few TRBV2 CASSDESGLVYSGYTF TGTGCCAGCAGTGATGAGTCAGGGTTAGTTTATTCGGGCTACACCTTC
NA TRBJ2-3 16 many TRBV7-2 CASSLDYSWRTDTQYF TGTGCCAGCAGCTTAGATTACTCGTGGCGCACAGATACGCAGTATTTT
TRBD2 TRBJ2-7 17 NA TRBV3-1 CASSRLGLAGDPYEQYF TGTGCCAGCAGCCGGCTAGGACTAGCGGGAGACCCCTACGAGCAGTACTTC
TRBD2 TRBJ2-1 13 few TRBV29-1 CSETSGSPNEQFF TGCAGCGAGACTAGCGGGAGCCCTAATGAGCAGTTCTTC
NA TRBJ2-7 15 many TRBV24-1 CATSDLFGVEYEQYF TGTGCCACCAGTGATTTATTCGGGGTGGAATACGAGCAGTACTTC
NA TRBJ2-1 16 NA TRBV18 CASSPRGASSYNEQFF TGTGCCAGCTCACCCCGGGGGGCTAGCTCCTACAATGAGCAGTTCTTC
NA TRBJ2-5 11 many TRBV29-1 CSVESSETQYF TGCAGCGTGGAGAGCTCGGAGACCCAGTACTTC
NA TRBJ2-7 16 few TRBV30 CAWKAAASSPRYEQYF TGTGCCTGGAAAGCCGCCGCCAGTTCCCCTCGGTACGAGCAGTACTTC
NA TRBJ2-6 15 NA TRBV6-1 CASSNAGSGANVLTF TGTGCCAGCAGCAATGCAGGCTCTGGGGCCAACGTCCTGACTTTC
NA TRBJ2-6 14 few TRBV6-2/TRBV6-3 CASDRPSGANVLTF TGTGCCAGCGACAGACCCTCGGGGGCCAACGTCCTGACTTTC
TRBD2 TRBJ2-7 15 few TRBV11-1 CASSLVLGLGYEQYF TGTGCCAGCAGCTTAGTGCTGGGACTAGGCTACGAGCAGTACTTC
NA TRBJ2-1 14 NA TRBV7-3 CASSQGGGRNEQFF TGTGCCAGCAGCCAAGGGGGCGGGAGGAATGAGCAGTTCTTC
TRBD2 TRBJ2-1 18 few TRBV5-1 CASSLDSGRASEDDEQFF TGCGCCAGCAGCTTGGATAGCGGGAGGGCCTCTGAGGACGATGAGCAGTTCTTC